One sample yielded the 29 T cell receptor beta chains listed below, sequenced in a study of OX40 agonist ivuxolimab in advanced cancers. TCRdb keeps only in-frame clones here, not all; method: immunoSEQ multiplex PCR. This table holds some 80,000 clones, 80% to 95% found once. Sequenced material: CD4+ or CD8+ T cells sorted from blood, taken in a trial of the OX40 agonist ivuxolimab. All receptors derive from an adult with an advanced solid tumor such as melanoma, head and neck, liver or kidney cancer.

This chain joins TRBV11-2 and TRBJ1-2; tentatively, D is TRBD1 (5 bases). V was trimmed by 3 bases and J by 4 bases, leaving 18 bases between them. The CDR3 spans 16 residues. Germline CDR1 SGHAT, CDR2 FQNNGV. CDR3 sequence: CASSFWSGDGIYGYTF. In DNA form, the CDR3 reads TGTGCCAGCAGCTTCTGGTCCGGGGACGGCATCTATGGCTACACCTTC.

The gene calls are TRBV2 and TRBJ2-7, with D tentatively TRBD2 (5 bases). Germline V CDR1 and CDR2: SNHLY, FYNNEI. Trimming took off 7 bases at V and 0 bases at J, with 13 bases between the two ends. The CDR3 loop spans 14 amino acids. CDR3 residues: CASIESGLSYEQYF. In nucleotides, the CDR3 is TGTGCCAGCATCGAAAGCGGCCTCTCCTACGAGCAGTACTTC.

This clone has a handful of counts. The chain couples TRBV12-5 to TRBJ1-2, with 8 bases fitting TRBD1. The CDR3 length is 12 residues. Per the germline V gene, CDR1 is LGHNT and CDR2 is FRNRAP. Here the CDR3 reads CAQGQGPYGYTF. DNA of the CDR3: TGTGCACAAGGACAGGGACCCTATGGCTACACCTTC. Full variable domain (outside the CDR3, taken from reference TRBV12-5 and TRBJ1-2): DARVTQTPRHKVTEMGQEVTMRCQPILGHNTVFWYRQTMMQGLELLAYFRNRAPLDDSGMPKDRFSAEMPDATLATLKIQPSEPRDSAVYFCAQGQGPYGYTFGSGTRLTVV.

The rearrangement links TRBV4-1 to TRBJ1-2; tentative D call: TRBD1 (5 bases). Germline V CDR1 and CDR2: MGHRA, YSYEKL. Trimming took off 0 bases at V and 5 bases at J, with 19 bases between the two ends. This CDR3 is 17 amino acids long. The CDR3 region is CASSQEGFGGAGYGYTF. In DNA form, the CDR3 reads TGCGCCAGCAGCCAAGAAGGGTTTGGAGGGGCAGGATATGGCTACACCTTC.

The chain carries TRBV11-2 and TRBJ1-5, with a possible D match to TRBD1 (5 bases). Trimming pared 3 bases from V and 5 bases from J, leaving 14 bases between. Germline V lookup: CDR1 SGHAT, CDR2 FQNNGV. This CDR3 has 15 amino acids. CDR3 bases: TGTGCCAGCAGCTTGTTGGCAGGGTACGATCAGCCCCAGCATTTT. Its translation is CASSLLAGYDQPQHF.

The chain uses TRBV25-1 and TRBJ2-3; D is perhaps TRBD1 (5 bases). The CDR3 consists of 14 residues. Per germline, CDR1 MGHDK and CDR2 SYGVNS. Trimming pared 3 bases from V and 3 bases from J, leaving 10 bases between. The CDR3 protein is CASSDSGSTDTQYF. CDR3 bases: TGTGCCAGCAGTGATTCAGGGTCGACAGATACGCAGTATTTT.

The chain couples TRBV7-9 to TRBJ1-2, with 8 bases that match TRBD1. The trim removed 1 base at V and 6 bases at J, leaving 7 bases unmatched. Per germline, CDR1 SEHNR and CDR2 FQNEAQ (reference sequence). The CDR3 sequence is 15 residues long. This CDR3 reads CASSLGAGGVDGYTF. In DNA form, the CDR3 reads TGTGCCAGCAGCTTAGGGGCAGGGGGCGTTGATGGCTACACCTTC.

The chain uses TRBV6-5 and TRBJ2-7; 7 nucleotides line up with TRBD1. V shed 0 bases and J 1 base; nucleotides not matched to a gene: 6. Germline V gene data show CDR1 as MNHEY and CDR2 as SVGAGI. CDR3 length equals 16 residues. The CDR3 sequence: CASSYSTGTESYEQYF. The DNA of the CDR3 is TGTGCCAGCAGTTACTCGACCGGGACAGAATCCTACGAGCAGTACTTC.

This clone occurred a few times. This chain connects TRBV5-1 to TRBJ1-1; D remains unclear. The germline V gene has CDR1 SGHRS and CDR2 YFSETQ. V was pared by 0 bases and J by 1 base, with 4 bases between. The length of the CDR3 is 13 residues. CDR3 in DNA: TGCGCCAGCAGCTTGGCGGGGAACACTGAAGCTTTCTTT. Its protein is CASSLAGNTEAFF.

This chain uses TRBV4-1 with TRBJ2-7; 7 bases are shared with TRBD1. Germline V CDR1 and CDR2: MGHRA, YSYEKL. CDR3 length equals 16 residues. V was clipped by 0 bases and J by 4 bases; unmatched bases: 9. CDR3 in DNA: TGCGCCAGCAGCCAAGAGGGGTTAGGGGGCGGATACGAGCAGTACTTC. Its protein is CASSQEGLGGGYEQYF.

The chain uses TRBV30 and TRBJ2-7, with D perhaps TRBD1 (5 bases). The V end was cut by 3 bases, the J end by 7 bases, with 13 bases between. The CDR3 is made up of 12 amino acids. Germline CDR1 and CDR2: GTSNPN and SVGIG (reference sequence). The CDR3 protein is CAWRSEQAEQYF. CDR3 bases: TGTGCCTGGAGATCCGAACAGGCGGAGCAGTACTTC.

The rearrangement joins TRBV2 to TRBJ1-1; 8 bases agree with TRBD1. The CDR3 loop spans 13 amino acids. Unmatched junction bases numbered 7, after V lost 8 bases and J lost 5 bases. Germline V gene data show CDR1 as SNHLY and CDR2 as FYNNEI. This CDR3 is CASSQGASTEAFF. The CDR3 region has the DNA TGTGCCAGCTCCCAGGGGGCGAGTACTGAAGCTTTCTTT.

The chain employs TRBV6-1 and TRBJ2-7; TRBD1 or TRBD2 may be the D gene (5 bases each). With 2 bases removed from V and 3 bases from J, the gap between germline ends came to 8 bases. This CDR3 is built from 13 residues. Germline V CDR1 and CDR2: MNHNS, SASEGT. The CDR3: CASSERGVYEQYF. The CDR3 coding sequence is TGTGCCAGCAGTGAAAGGGGAGTCTACGAGCAGTACTTC.

DNA for the CDR3: TGTGCCAGCAGCGGCCTAGCGGGCCAAGAGACCCAGTACTTC. Its protein is CASSGLAGQETQYF. This chain joins TRBV7-9 and TRBJ2-5; 8 bases fit TRBD2. Looked up from germline, CDR1 is SEHNR and CDR2 is FQNEAQ (reference sequence). Trimming took 5 bases from V and 1 from J; bases not matched to a gene: 3. The CDR3 length is 14 residues.

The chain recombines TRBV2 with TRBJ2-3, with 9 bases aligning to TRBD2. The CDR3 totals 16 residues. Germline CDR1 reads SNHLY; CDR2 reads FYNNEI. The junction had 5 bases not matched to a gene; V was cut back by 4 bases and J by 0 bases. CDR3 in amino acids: CASSVERGASTDTQYF. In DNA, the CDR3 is TGTGCCAGCAGTGTCGAGCGGGGGGCCAGCACAGATACGCAGTATTTT.

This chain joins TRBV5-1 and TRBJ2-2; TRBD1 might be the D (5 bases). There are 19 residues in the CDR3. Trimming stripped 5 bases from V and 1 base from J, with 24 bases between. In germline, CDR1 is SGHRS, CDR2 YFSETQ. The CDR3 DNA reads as TGCGCCAGCAGTCAGACTGACAGATTCCACCTTCTGAACACCGGGGAGCTGTTTTTT. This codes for CASSQTDRFHLLNTGELFF.

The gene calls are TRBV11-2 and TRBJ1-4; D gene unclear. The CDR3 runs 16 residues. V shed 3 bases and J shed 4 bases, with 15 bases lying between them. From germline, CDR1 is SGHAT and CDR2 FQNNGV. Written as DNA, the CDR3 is TGTGCCAGCAGCTTGGATGGGGAAGGCCTTAATGAAAAACTGTTTTTT. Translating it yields CASSLDGEGLNEKLFF.

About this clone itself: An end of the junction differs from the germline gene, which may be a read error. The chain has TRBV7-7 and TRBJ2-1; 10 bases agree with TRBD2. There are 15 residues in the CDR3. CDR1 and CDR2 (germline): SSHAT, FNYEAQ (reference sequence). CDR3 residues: CASSSLAGDYNEQFF. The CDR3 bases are TGTGCTAGCAGCTCCCTAGCGGGGGACTACAATGAGCAGTTCTTC.

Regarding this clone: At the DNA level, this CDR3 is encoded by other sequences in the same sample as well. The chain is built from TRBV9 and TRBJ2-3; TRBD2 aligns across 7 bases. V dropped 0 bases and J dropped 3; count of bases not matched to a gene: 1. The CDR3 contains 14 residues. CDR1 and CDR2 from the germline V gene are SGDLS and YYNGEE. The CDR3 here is CASSVVGGTDTQYF. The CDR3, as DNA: TGTGCCAGCAGCGTAGTGGGGGGGACAGATACGCAGTATTTT.

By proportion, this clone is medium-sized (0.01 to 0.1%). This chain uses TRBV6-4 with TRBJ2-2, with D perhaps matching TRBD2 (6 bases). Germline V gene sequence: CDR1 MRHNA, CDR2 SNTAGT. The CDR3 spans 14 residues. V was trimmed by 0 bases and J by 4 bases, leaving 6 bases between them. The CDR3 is CASSDSSGTGELFF. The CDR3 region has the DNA TGTGCCAGCAGTGACTCTAGCGGCACCGGGGAGCTGTTTTTT.

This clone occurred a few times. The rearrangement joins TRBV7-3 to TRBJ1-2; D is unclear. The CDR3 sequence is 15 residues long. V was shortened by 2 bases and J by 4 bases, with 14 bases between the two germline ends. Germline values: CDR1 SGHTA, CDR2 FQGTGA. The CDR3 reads CASSLEAGPSYGYTF. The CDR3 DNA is TGTGCCAGCAGCTTAGAAGCAGGTCCTAGCTATGGCTACACCTTC.

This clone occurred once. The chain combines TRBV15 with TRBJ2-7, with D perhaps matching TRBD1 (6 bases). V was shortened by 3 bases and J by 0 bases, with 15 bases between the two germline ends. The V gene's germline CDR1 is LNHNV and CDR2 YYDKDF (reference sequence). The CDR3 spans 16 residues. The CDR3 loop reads CATSSYRDIYSYEQYF. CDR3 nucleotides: TGTGCCACCAGCAGCTACCGGGACATATACTCCTACGAGCAGTACTTC.

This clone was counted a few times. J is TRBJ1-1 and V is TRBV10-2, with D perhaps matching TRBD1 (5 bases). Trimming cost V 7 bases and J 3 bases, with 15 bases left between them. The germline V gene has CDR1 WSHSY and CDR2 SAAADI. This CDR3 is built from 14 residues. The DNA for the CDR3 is TGCGCCAGCACCGGGACCGGCGGGGACACTGAAGCTTTCTTT. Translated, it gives CASTGTGGDTEAFF.

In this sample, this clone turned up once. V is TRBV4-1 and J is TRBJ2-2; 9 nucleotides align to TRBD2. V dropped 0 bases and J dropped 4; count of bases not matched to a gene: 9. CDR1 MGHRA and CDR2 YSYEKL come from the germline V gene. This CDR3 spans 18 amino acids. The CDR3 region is CASSQEPAGGRGTGELFF. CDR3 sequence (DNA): TGCGCCAGCAGCCAAGAACCAGCGGGGGGACGCGGCACCGGGGAGCTGTTTTTT.

The CDR3 DNA sequence: TGCGCCAGCAGCGTCCAGGGTGGCGGCAATCAGCCCCAGCATTTT. It codes for CASSVQGGGNQPQHF. The chain is built from TRBV5-1 and TRBJ1-5; D perhaps matches TRBD1 (5 bases). The CDR3 covers 15 residues. From germline, CDR1 is SGHRS and CDR2 YFSETQ. Trimming took 4 bases from V and 2 from J, leaving 13 bases between them.

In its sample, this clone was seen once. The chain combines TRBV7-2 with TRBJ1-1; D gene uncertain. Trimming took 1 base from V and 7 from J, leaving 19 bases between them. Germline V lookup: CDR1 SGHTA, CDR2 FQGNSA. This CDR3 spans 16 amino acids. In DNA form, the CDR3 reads TGTGCCAGCAGCTTAGAGGATCACCCGGGCGTCGGTGAAGCTTTCTTT. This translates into CASSLEDHPGVGEAFF.

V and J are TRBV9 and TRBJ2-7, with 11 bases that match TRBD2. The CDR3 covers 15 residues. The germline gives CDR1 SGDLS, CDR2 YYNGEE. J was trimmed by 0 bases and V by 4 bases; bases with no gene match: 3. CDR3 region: CASSISGGDSYEQYF. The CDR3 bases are TGTGCCAGCAGCATTAGCGGGGGGGACTCCTACGAGCAGTACTTC.

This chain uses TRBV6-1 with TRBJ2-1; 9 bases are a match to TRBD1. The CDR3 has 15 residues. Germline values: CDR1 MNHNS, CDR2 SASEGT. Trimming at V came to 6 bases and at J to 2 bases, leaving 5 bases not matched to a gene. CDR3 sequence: CASSARQGAYNEQFF. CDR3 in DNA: TGTGCCAGCAGCGCACGACAGGGGGCCTACAATGAGCAGTTCTTC.

CDR3 nucleotide sequence: TGTGCCAGCAGTGGTTTAGTAGGGTCCTACAATGAGCAGTTCTTC. Translated, it gives CASSGLVGSYNEQFF. The chain carries TRBV25-1 and TRBJ2-1; D not certain. The V end lost 4 bases, the J end lost 1 base, and 11 bases lay between the germline ends. Per the germline V gene, CDR1 is MGHDK and CDR2 is SYGVNS. This CDR3 region has 15 residues.